The 10 T cell receptor beta chains below come from one sample, sequenced in a study of glioma-infiltrating T cells after dendritic cell vaccination. Sequencing was performed with immunoSEQ multiplex PCR; in TCRdb, only in-frame clones are kept and a portion is missing. The sample holds tens of thousands of clones, roughly four fifths seen once. Specimen: blood, collected before dendritic cell vaccination. These receptors were collected from a human donor with glioblastoma.

The chain is built from TRBV6-5 and TRBJ1-4; D gene unclear. The length of the CDR3 is 9 residues. Germline V gene sequence: CDR1 MNHEY, CDR2 SVGAGI. Trimming left V 9 bases short and J 7 bases short, with 3 bases between. In DNA form, the CDR3 reads TGTGCCAGTCTTGAAAAACTGTTTTTT. Residues: CASLEKLFF.

The rearrangement uses TRBV2 and TRBJ1-2; no firm D call. The ends were cut back, 3 bases at V and 5 bases at J, with 13 bases in the middle. CDR1 and CDR2 (germline): SNHLY, FYNNEI. This CDR3 has 14 amino acids. CDR3 sequence (DNA): TGTGCCAGCAGTGAGGAGTATTCCGCTTATGGCTACACCTTC. Its protein is CASSEEYSAYGYTF.

This sequence joins TRBV6-5 and TRBJ2-7, with TRBD1 as a possible D gene (6 bases). Germline values: CDR1 MNHEY, CDR2 SVGAGI. The CDR3 is made up of 14 amino acids. Trimming took 2 bases from V and 6 from J, leaving 14 bases between them. Written as DNA, the CDR3 is TGTGCCAGCAGTTACGATAGGGGGAAGCGCGAGCAGTACTTC. Translation gives CASSYDRGKREQYF.

The chain uses TRBV29-1 and TRBJ2-7, with 7 bases matching TRBD1. The CDR3 has 11 residues. Germline loops: CDR1 SQVTM, CDR2 ANQGSEA. With 5 bases clipped from V and 6 bases from J, the junction kept 4 bases outside the gene matches. In DNA form, the CDR3 reads TGCAGCGTTAACAACAGGGGCGAGCAGTACGTC. Its translation is CSVNNRGEQYV.

The gene calls are TRBV29-1 and TRBJ1-3; D ambiguous. Germline V gene lookup returns CDR1 SQVTM and CDR2 ANQGSEA. Trimming shortened V by 6 bases and J by 0 bases, and 9 bases separated the two germline ends. The CDR3 is 13 residues long. The CDR3: CSVRESSGNTIYF. CDR3 DNA sequence: TGCAGCGTCCGCGAAAGCTCTGGAAACACCATATATTTT.

The chain links TRBV6-1 to TRBJ1-4, with 8 bases fitting TRBD1. The germline gives CDR1 MNHNS, CDR2 SASEGT. The J segment lost 8 bases and the V segment lost 3 bases, leaving 8 bases of the junction unmatched. CDR3 length: 15 residues. For the CDR3, the DNA is TGTGCCAGCAGTGATCTGGGACAGGTACACGAAAAACTGTTTTTT. This gives the protein CASSDLGQVHEKLFF.

The chain links TRBV6-4 to TRBJ2-7; TRBD1 might be the D (6 bases). The CDR3 totals 15 residues. Germline CDR1 and CDR2: MRHNA and SNTAGT. The germline V and J ends were trimmed by 3 bases and 2 bases, with 14 bases remaining between them. CDR3: CASSEEQGRAYEQYV. CDR3 nucleotide sequence: TGTGCCAGCAGTGAAGAACAGGGACGGGCCTACGAGCAGTACGTC.

This chain uses TRBV5-1 with TRBJ2-1; TRBD1 matches 7 bases. The CDR3 runs to 15 residues. The trim removed 3 bases at V and 3 bases at J, leaving 6 bases unmatched. The germline gives CDR1 SGHRS, CDR2 YFSETQ. This chain's CDR3 is CASSSQRQGYNEQFF. The CDR3 DNA reads TGCGCCAGCAGCTCACAAAGACAGGGCTACAATGAGCAGTTCTTC.

The chain links TRBV2 to TRBJ2-5; perhaps TRBD2 as D (6 bases). The CDR3 is 15 residues long. Between the trimmed V and J ends, which lost 10 bases and 5 bases, there was a span of 23 bases. CDR1 is SNHLY and CDR2 is FYNNEI in the germline V gene. In nucleotides, the CDR3 is TGTGCCAACGAACGACAAGCGGGCATTTCGGAGACCCAGTACTTC. Its translation is CANERQAGISETQYF.

The chain combines TRBV6-5 with TRBJ2-7; the match to TRBD1 covers 7 bases. The CDR3 runs to 15 residues. CDR1 is MNHEY and CDR2 is SVGAGI in the germline V gene. The trim removed 7 bases at V and 0 bases at J, leaving 9 bases unmatched. The CDR3 protein is CASIPARDSSYEQYV. The CDR3 DNA sequence: TGTGCCAGCATCCCCGCCCGGGACAGCTCCTACGAGCAGTACGTC.